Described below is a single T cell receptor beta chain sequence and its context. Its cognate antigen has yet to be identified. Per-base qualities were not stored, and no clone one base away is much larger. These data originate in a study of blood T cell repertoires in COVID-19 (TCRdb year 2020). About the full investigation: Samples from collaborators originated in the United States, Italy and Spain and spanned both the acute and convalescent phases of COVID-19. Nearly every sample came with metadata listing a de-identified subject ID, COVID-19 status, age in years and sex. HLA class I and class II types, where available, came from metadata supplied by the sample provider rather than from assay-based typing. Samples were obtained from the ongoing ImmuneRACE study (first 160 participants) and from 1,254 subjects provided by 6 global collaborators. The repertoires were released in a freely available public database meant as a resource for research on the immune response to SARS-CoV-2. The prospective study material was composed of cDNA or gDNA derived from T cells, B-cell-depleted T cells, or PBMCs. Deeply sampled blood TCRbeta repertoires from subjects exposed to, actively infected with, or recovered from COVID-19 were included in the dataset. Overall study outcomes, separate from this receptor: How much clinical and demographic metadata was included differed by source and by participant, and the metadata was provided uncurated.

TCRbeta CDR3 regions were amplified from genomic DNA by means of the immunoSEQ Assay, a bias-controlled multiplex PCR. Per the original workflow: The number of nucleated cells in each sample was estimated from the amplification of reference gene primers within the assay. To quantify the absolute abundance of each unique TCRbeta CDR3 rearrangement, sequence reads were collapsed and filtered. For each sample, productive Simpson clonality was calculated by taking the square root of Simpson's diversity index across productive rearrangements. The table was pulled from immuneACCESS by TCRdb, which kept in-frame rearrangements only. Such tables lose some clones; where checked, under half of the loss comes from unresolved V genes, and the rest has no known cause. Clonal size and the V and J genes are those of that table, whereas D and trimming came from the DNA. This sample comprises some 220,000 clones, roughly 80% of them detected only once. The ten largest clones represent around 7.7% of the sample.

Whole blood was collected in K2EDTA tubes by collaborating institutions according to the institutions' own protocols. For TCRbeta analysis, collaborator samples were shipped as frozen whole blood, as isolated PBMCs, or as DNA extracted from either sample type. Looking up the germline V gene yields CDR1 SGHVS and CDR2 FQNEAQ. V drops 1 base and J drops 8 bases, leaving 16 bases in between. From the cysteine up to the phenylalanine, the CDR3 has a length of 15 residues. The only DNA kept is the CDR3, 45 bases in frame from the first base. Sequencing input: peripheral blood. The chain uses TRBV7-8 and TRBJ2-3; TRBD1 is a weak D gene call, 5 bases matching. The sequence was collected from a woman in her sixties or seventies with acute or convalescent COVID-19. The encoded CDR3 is CASSLGSPSQGTQYF. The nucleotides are TGTGCCAGCAGCTTAGGCTCCCCCTCCCAGGGTACGCAGTATTTT.